The TCR beta chain under discussion was sequenced for a study of blood T cell repertoires in COVID-19. Overall study: The United States, Italy and Spain provided the acute and convalescent COVID-19 samples.

This clone was detected once. TCRdb's copy holds only in-frame clones and misses some; the assay was immunoSEQ multiplex PCR. This table has about 250,000 clones, approximately 90% appearing once. Trimming took 4 bases from V and 3 from J, leaving 13 bases between them. There are 15 residues in the CDR3. Germline CDR1 and CDR2: SGHNT and YYREEE (reference sequence). The material sequenced was peripheral blood. This TCR was sampled from a woman aged 25 to 39 with COVID-19, enrolled during active disease. This sequence joins TRBV5-4 and TRBJ1-4, with D hard to call. CDR3 nucleotides: TGTGCCAGCAGCAGTAGCGTGGCGTCTAATGAAAAACTGTTTTTT. This sequence encodes CASSSSVASNEKLFF.